These T cell receptor beta chains were read from a single sample in a study of blood T cell repertoires in COVID-19. Profiling relied on immunoSEQ multiplex PCR, and the TCRdb table lists in-frame clones only, not all of them. The data show about 380,000 clones, 81% seen once. Sequencing input: peripheral blood. The receptors were sampled from a human donor with acute or convalescent COVID-19. The donor label of this sample is uncertain. CDR3s include the opening cysteine and the closing phenylalanine or tryptophan. The D gene is left open where the match is weak. Size is omitted from some rows. Given values are once, few, many or a class for expanded clones.

CDR3 DNA: TGTGCCACCTCCAGACAGGGGAACATTCAGTACTTC
CDR3 protein: CATSRQGNIQYF
V gene: TRBV15
D gene: TRBD1
J gene: TRBJ2-4
clone size: -

CDR3 DNA: TGCAGCGTTGTTCGCACTGACTATGGCTACACCTTC
CDR3 protein: CSVVRTDYGYTF
V gene: TRBV29-1
D gene: -
J gene: TRBJ1-2
clone size: -

CDR3 DNA: TGTGCCAGCAGCCCAGTCTCAACTAATGAAAAACTGTTTTTT
CDR3 protein: CASSPVSTNEKLFF
V gene: TRBV7-9
D gene: -
J gene: TRBJ1-4
clone size: -

CDR3 DNA: TGTGCCAGCAGCATATATAGGAGACGGGTGTATTACGAGCAGTACTTC
CDR3 protein: CASSIYRRRVYYEQYF
V gene: TRBV5-6
D gene: -
J gene: TRBJ2-7
clone size: few

CDR3 DNA: TGTGCCAGCAGCTTAGGCGGGAACGACCCTGAAGCTTTCTTT
CDR3 protein: CASSLGGNDPEAFF
V gene: TRBV7-9
D gene: -
J gene: TRBJ1-1
clone size: -

CDR3 DNA: TGCGCCAGCAGCCTTGCCGGGACAGCGGACGGCTACACCTTC
CDR3 protein: CASSLAGTADGYTF
V gene: TRBV5-1
D gene: TRBD1
J gene: TRBJ1-2
clone size: -

CDR3 DNA: TGCAGCGTCCGAGGAAGGGGCTCCTACAATGAGCAGTTCTTC
CDR3 protein: CSVRGRGSYNEQFF
V gene: TRBV29-1
D gene: -
J gene: TRBJ2-1
clone size: -

CDR3 DNA: TGTGCCAGCAGTTTGGCGGGACTAGGAGCTTTCTTT
CDR3 protein: CASSLAGLGAFF
V gene: TRBV28
D gene: -
J gene: TRBJ1-1
clone size: -

CDR3 DNA: TGTGCCAGCAGCGACCGCAGCGGGAGGGCCCTCGAGACCCAGTACTTC
CDR3 protein: CASSDRSGRALETQYF
V gene: TRBV7-9
D gene: TRBD2
J gene: TRBJ2-5
clone size: -

CDR3 DNA: TGTGCCAGCAGTTATTACGGACAGGGGAACACTGAAGCTTTCTTT
CDR3 protein: CASSYYGQGNTEAFF
V gene: TRBV6-5
D gene: TRBD1
J gene: TRBJ1-1
clone size: -

CDR3 DNA: TGTGCCAGCAGCCCCCGCATCAGGGGGGGCTACACCTTC
CDR3 protein: CASSPRIRGGYTF
V gene: TRBV4-2
D gene: TRBD1
J gene: TRBJ1-2
clone size: -

CDR3 DNA: TGTGCCAGCAGCCGAACTCGGACAGGAGTGAACACCGGGGAGCTGTTTTTT
CDR3 protein: CASSRTRTGVNTGELFF
V gene: TRBV2
D gene: TRBD1
J gene: TRBJ2-2
clone size: -

CDR3 DNA: TGTGCCAGCAGCCAAGAGACTAGCGGACAAGAGACCCAGTACTTC
CDR3 protein: CASSQETSGQETQYF
V gene: TRBV4-2
D gene: TRBD2
J gene: TRBJ2-5
clone size: -

CDR3 DNA: TGCGCCAGCAAAATACAGGCCTGGGGTGCAGATACGCAGTATTTT
CDR3 protein: CASKIQAWGADTQYF
V gene: TRBV5-1
D gene: -
J gene: TRBJ2-3
clone size: -

CDR3 DNA: TGTGCCAGCAGTGAACGGGTAGGGGGATCCTACAATGAGCAGTTCTTC
CDR3 protein: CASSERVGGSYNEQFF
V gene: TRBV2
D gene: -
J gene: TRBJ2-1
clone size: -

CDR3 DNA: TGTGCCAGCTCACCGGGACAGGGGGTCAGGAGCAATCAGCCCCAGCATTTT
CDR3 protein: CASSPGQGVRSNQPQHF
V gene: TRBV18
D gene: TRBD1
J gene: TRBJ1-5
clone size: -

CDR3 DNA: TGTGCCAGCAACCCATGGGGACAGGGTGAAACTGAAGCTTTCTTT
CDR3 protein: CASNPWGQGETEAFF
V gene: TRBV7-2
D gene: TRBD1
J gene: TRBJ1-1
clone size: -

CDR3 DNA: TGTGCCAGCAGTCAATTCTACGAGCAGTACTTC
CDR3 protein: CASSQFYEQYF
V gene: TRBV2
D gene: -
J gene: TRBJ2-7
clone size: -

CDR3 DNA: TGTGCCAGCAGCTTACCTCCCAGGATCTACGAGCAGTACTTC
CDR3 protein: CASSLPPRIYEQYF
V gene: TRBV11-2
D gene: -
J gene: TRBJ2-7
clone size: -

CDR3 DNA: TGTGCCAGCAGTTTAGGGGGACAATTGAACACTGAAGCTTTCTTT
CDR3 protein: CASSLGGQLNTEAFF
V gene: TRBV28
D gene: -
J gene: TRBJ1-1
clone size: -

CDR3 DNA: TGCGCCAGCAGCCCCTTAGCGGGGGTAGAGACCCAGTACTTC
CDR3 protein: CASSPLAGVETQYF
V gene: TRBV4-1
D gene: TRBD2
J gene: TRBJ2-5
clone size: -

CDR3 DNA: TGCAGTGCTGGCCCCCCATATGGCTACACCTTC
CDR3 protein: CSAGPPYGYTF
V gene: TRBV20-1
D gene: -
J gene: TRBJ1-2
clone size: -

CDR3 DNA: TGTGCCAGCAGCAAGGGGGTCGCGGGGGAGCCCACCCTAGCCAAAAACATTCAGTACTTC
CDR3 protein: CASSKGVAGEPTLAKNIQYF
V gene: TRBV21-1
D gene: -
J gene: TRBJ2-4
clone size: -

CDR3 DNA: TGTGCCAGCAGTGGACAGAATGAGCAGTTCTTC
CDR3 protein: CASSGQNEQFF
V gene: TRBV2
D gene: -
J gene: TRBJ2-1
clone size: -

CDR3 DNA: TGTGCCAGCAGCTCCAGCGGCAGCGGGACCACATACAATGAGCAGTTCTTC
CDR3 protein: CASSSSGSGTTYNEQFF
V gene: TRBV11-3
D gene: TRBD2
J gene: TRBJ2-1
clone size: -

CDR3 DNA: TGTGCCAGCAGTTTATGGGCGACAGGGGGCGAAGAGACCCAGTACTTC
CDR3 protein: CASSLWATGGEETQYF
V gene: TRBV27
D gene: TRBD1
J gene: TRBJ2-5
clone size: -